The 23 T cell receptor beta chains presented below share a single source sample, sequenced in a study of blood T cell repertoires in COVID-19. Data came from immunoSEQ multiplex PCR; TCRdb stores just in-frame clones and leaves some out. The profile covers roughly 280,000 clones, with about 86% appearing a single time and approximately 2% taken by the ten largest. Sequencing used peripheral blood. These receptors all stem from a man aged 30 to 45 with active or convalescent COVID-19.

This clone has a single count. The V and J genes are TRBV11-2 and TRBJ2-7, with 12 nucleotides matching TRBD2. CDR1 is SGHAT, CDR2 FQNNGV, per germline. There are 18 residues in the CDR3. V was clipped by 5 bases and J by 3 bases; unmatched bases: 14. The CDR3 here is CASSRYAASGGAHYEQYF. CDR3 bases: TGTGCCAGCAGCCGTTATGCGGCTAGCGGGGGGGCGCACTACGAGCAGTACTTC. Full variable domain (rest looked up from reference TRBV11-2 and TRBJ2-7): EAGVAQSPRYKIIEKRQSVAFWCNPISGHATLYWYQQILGQGPKLLIQFQNNGVVDDSQLPKDRFSAERLKGVDSTLKIQPAKLEDSAVYLCASSRYAASGGAHYEQYFGPGTRLTVT.

This chain's CDR3 is CASSETVNYGYTF. The DNA for the CDR3 is TGTGCCAGCAGCGAGACAGTTAACTATGGCTACACCTTC. V is TRBV11-2 and J is TRBJ1-2; D may be TRBD1 (5 bases). The CDR3 is 13 amino acids. The V gene lost 5 bases and the J gene lost 1 base, with 8 bases spanning the gap. Per germline, CDR1 SGHAT and CDR2 FQNNGV.

V usage is TRBV4-1 and J usage is TRBJ2-2; tentative D call: TRBD1 (5 bases). CDR1 is MGHRA and CDR2 is YSYEKL in the germline V gene. Between the trimmed V and J ends, which lost 0 bases and 7 bases, there was a span of 12 bases. The CDR3 is 15 amino acids. The DNA of the CDR3 is TGCGCCAGCAGCCAAGACAGGGTTTTAGGCGGGGAGCTGTTTTTT. Its protein product is CASSQDRVLGGELFF.

The rearrangement joins TRBV5-6 to TRBJ1-1; D perhaps matches TRBD1 (5 bases). The CDR3 runs 14 residues. CDR1 is SGHDT and CDR2 is YYEEEE in the germline V gene. The V gene lost 5 bases and the J gene lost 1 base, with 12 bases spanning the gap. The CDR3 reads CASSSGFRNTEAFF. The CDR3 DNA reads as TGTGCCAGCAGTTCAGGGTTTCGGAACACTGAAGCTTTCTTT.

This chain uses TRBV5-1 with TRBJ1-1; D is ambiguous. CDR3 size: 12 residues. In germline, CDR1 is SGHRS, CDR2 YFSETQ. V was pared by 2 bases and J by 8 bases, with 10 bases between. The CDR3, as DNA: TGCGCCAGCAGCTTACGCCGGGAGGAAGCTTTCTTT. Translating it yields CASSLRREEAFF.

This clone was observed a single time. The chain has TRBV20-1 and TRBJ2-7; possible D gene TRBD1, 6 bases. The germline V and J ends were trimmed by 7 bases and 4 bases, with 11 bases remaining between them. Germline values: CDR1 DFQATT, CDR2 SNEGSKA (reference sequence). This CDR3 contains 11 residues. The CDR3 region has the DNA TGCAGTGTCCCCAGGGGATACGAGCAGTACTTC. Its translation is CSVPRGYEQYF.

The rearrangement uses TRBV11-2 and TRBJ1-2; 10 positions agree with TRBD1. The CDR3 runs to 18 residues. J was trimmed by 8 bases and V by 6 bases; bases with no gene match: 21. The germline gives CDR1 SGHAT, CDR2 FQNNGV. The CDR3 loop is CASSLRTPRGTGVDGYTF. The CDR3 coding sequence is TGTGCCAGCAGTTTACGTACTCCTAGGGGGACAGGGGTCGACGGCTACACCTTC.

The sample holds one count of this clone. The chain combines TRBV5-6 with TRBJ1-4; the D gene is possibly TRBD1 (6 bases). The CDR3 spans 14 residues. Trimming pared 0 bases from V and 8 bases from J, leaving 11 bases between. The germline V gene has CDR1 SGHDT and CDR2 YYEEEE. The CDR3 coding sequence is TGTGCCAGCAGCTTGGGGGACACCTTCGAAAAACTGTTTTTT. Its protein product is CASSLGDTFEKLFF.

The genes are TRBV5-4 and TRBJ1-1; D is uncertain. The germline V gene encodes CDR1 SGHNT and CDR2 YYREEE (reference sequence). The CDR3 has 14 residues. V lost 0 bases and J 7 bases, leaving 13 bases between the germline ends. The CDR3 loop is CASSLGAPGSEAFF. The CDR3 DNA reads TGTGCCAGCAGCTTGGGGGCCCCGGGGAGTGAAGCTTTCTTT.

This clone was observed once. V and J are TRBV4-1 and TRBJ2-2; 9 bases line up with TRBD1. CDR1 MGHRA and CDR2 YSYEKL come from the germline V gene. The ends lost 4 bases at V and 2 bases at J; junction bases unmatched: 14. This CDR3 has 19 amino acids. The CDR3 sequence: CASSLTGTGRSLNTGELFF. The CDR3 nucleotides are TGCGCCAGCAGCCTGACCGGGACAGGGCGTTCTTTAAACACCGGGGAGCTGTTTTTT.

This chain connects TRBV6-2 or TRBV6-3 to TRBJ2-5; D gene uncertain. Trimming left V 2 bases short and J 1 base short, with 8 bases between. The CDR3 length is 14 residues. CDR1 is MNHEY and CDR2 is SVGEGT in the germline V gene. The CDR3 reads CASSYSATQETQYF. Written as DNA, the CDR3 is TGTGCCAGCAGTTACAGCGCCACCCAAGAGACCCAGTACTTC.

This clone was recorded only once. This chain connects TRBV6-5 to TRBJ2-1; 7 nucleotides align to TRBD2. V shed 10 bases, J shed 9 bases, and the junction held 18 bases outside the gene matches. The CDR3 consists of 15 residues. Germline V gives CDR1 MNHEY, CDR2 SVGAGI. The DNA of the CDR3 is TGTGCCACCAAAAGCGGAATGTTGGGAGGGGTTGAGCAGTTCTTC. Amino acids: CATKSGMLGGVEQFF.

This chain connects TRBV2 to TRBJ1-3, with a possible D match to TRBD1 (5 bases). Germline V gene sequence: CDR1 SNHLY, CDR2 FYNNEI. V lost 3 bases, J lost 7 bases, and 16 bases lay in between. The CDR3 is made up of 15 amino acids. CDR3 sequence: CASSDWNIRGNTIYF. CDR3 DNA: TGTGCCAGCAGTGATTGGAACATTCGGGGGAACACCATATATTTT.

The chain links TRBV5-1 to TRBJ2-5, with 7 bases identical to TRBD2. The V gene end was trimmed by 1 base and the J gene end by 0 bases; junction bases not matched to a gene: 3. The CDR3 runs to 15 residues. In germline, CDR1 is SGHRS, CDR2 YFSETQ. Written as DNA, the CDR3 is TGCGCCAGCAGCTTGCAGGGACTAAACCAAGAGACCCAGTACTTC. Translation gives CASSLQGLNQETQYF.

J is TRBJ1-2 and V is TRBV6-2 or TRBV6-3, with TRBD1 matching 7 bases. This CDR3 region has 14 residues. CDR1 is MNHEY, CDR2 SVGEGT, per germline. The junction had 9 bases not matched to a gene; V was cut back by 6 bases and J by 5 bases. The DNA of the CDR3 is TGTGCCAGCAGCCTCGGGACAGACTTTTATGGCTACACCTTC. This translates into CASSLGTDFYGYTF.

This chain joins TRBV4-2 and TRBJ2-7; 10 bases fit TRBD2. The germline V gene encodes CDR1 LGHNA and CDR2 YNFKEQ. With V trimmed by 1 base and J by 6 bases, 15 bases remained unmatched. The CDR3 totals 18 residues. CDR3 nucleotides: TGTGCCAGCAGCCAAGCTAGTGGGCTAGCGGGGGCCCTCGGCGAGCAGTACTTC. Encoded protein: CASSQASGLAGALGEQYF.

This clone has a handful of counts. The CDR3 protein is CASRKGLSVSEQYF. CDR3 DNA: TGTGCCAGCAGAAAGGGACTAAGCGTTTCCGAGCAGTACTTC. V gene TRBV2 combines with J gene TRBJ2-7; 7 nucleotides match TRBD2. The CDR3 is made up of 14 amino acids. Trimming removed 6 bases from V and 6 bases from J; junction bases left unmatched: 11. Germline CDR1 SNHLY, CDR2 FYNNEI. Together with reference TRBV2 and TRBJ2-7, the CDR3 gives the full variable domain: EPEVTQTPSHQVTQMGQEVILRCVPISNHLYFYWYRQILGQKVEFLVSFYNNEISEKSEIFDDQFSVERPDGSNFTLKIRSTKLEDSAMYFCASRKGLSVSEQYFGPGTRLTVT.

This clone was found once. V is TRBV7-9 and J is TRBJ2-3; D call uncertain. Trimming removed 3 bases from V and 2 bases from J, with 6 bases in between. Per germline, CDR1 SEHNR and CDR2 FQNEAQ (reference sequence). The CDR3 contains 13 residues. CDR3 nucleotide sequence: TGTGCCAGCAGCTTTATGTTCACAGATACGCAGTATTTT. As protein: CASSFMFTDTQYF.

The V call is TRBV6-1, the J call TRBJ2-7, with D possibly being TRBD2 (6 bases). With 3 bases removed from V and 8 bases from J, the gap between germline ends came to 17 bases. CDR1 is MNHNS, CDR2 SASEGT, per germline. This CDR3 contains 14 residues. The CDR3 loop is CASSEGLNSGQQYF. For the CDR3, the DNA is TGTGCCAGCAGTGAGGGACTGAATTCAGGTCAGCAGTACTTC.

This clone is a singleton in its sample. V is TRBV5-1 and J is TRBJ2-7; the match to TRBD2 covers 7 bases. V shed 0 bases, J shed 1 base, and the junction held 1 base outside the gene matches. This CDR3 contains 14 residues. From germline, CDR1 is SGHRS and CDR2 YFSETQ. CDR3 amino acids: CASSLVGGSYEQYF. The CDR3 nucleotides are TGCGCCAGCAGCTTGGTGGGGGGGTCCTACGAGCAGTACTTC.

The chain recombines TRBV5-4 with TRBJ1-1; 9 nucleotides align to TRBD1. V lost 4 bases, J lost 4 bases, and 8 bases stayed unmatched. Germline CDR1 reads SGHNT; CDR2 reads YYREEE (reference sequence). CDR3 size: 15 residues. The CDR3 bases are TGTGCCAGCAGCCCTTGGACAGGGGTTCGCACTGAAGCTTTCTTT. This gives the protein CASSPWTGVRTEAFF. Full variable domain (rest looked up from reference TRBV5-4 and TRBJ1-1): ETGVTQSPTHLIKTRGQQVTLRCSSQSGHNTVSWYQQALGQGPQFIFQYYREEENGRGNFPPRFSGLQFPNYSSELNVNALELDDSALYLCASSPWTGVRTEAFFGQGTRLTVV.

The V gene is TRBV9, the J gene TRBJ2-1, with D tentatively TRBD2 (6 bases). The germline V gene encodes CDR1 SGDLS and CDR2 YYNGEE. Trimming removed 0 bases from V and 8 bases from J, with 12 bases in between. This CDR3 has 14 amino acids. The CDR3 DNA reads TGTGCCAGCAGCGTAGCGGGGGTTTTGGATGAGCAGTTCTTC. Its translation: CASSVAGVLDEQFF. Together with reference TRBV9 and TRBJ2-1, the CDR3 gives the full variable domain: DSGVTQTPKHLITATGQRVTLRCSPRSGDLSVYWYQQSLDQGLQFLIQYYNGEERAKGNILERFSAQQFPDLHSELNLSSLELGDSALYFCASSVAGVLDEQFFGPGTRLTVL.

The rearrangement joins TRBV7-6 to TRBJ2-5; a weak D match, TRBD2 (5 bases). This CDR3 is built from 15 residues. Germline CDR1 is SGHVS and CDR2 is FNYEAQ. V lost 5 bases, J lost 1 base, and 14 bases lay in between. CDR3 protein: CASSRTDSSQETQYF. Here the CDR3 DNA reads TGTGCCAGCAGCCGGACTGACTCCTCCCAAGAGACCCAGTACTTC.